Sequencing of this T cell receptor beta chain was carried out in a study of T cells expressing NK-cell markers. Overall study: There were seven HCMV-seropositive donors and one seronegative donor among the eight sequenced. General study results and limits: Over 5 donors showed dominant NKG2C+ clonotypes comprising roughly 1.0-7.5% of their CD8+ T cells.

The CDR3 runs 15 residues. Germline V gene lookup returns CDR1 SQVTM and CDR2 ANQGSEA. TCRdb reprocessed the 5' RACE reads; each CDR3 protein has one entry and no DNA is given. Here the sample table reports about 30,000 distinct CDR3 sequences. About this clonotype: Antigen unknown.

Sequencing input: blood T cells: a sorted CD56 or NKG2C T cell subset, CD4+ or CD8+ T cells, or bulk PBMC T cells (not recorded which). This receptor was identified in a woman aged 18 to 69 in good health. The rearrangement links TRBV29-1 to TRBJ2-7; TCRdb designates TRBD1, a call that cannot be tested without DNA. CDR3 residues: CSVEEGGGRTYEQYF.